A single sample is the source of the 9 T cell receptor beta chains below, sequenced in a study of blood T cell repertoires in COVID-19. The method was immunoSEQ multiplex PCR; TCRdb's version includes in-frame clones alone and lacks a portion of them. The table includes over 300,000 clones, approximately 90% detected once. The specimen was PBMCs or T cells enriched from blood (not recorded which). The receptors shown here come from a woman under 40 with acute COVID-19.

The rearrangement joins TRBV5-1 to TRBJ2-7; 9 bases agree with TRBD1. CDR1 and CDR2 from the germline V gene are SGHRS and YFSETQ. CDR3 length: 15 amino acids. With V trimmed by 2 bases and J by 4 bases, 7 bases remained unmatched. CDR3 coding DNA: TGCGCCAGCAGCTTCGGGGGGACAGGGAGTTACGAGCAGTACTTC. Protein sequence: CASSFGGTGSYEQYF.

The chain is built from TRBV4-1 and TRBJ1-2, with TRBD1 matching over 11 bases. V dropped 8 bases and J dropped 4; count of bases not matched to a gene: 6. Per the germline V gene, CDR1 is MGHRA and CDR2 is YSYEKL. This CDR3 spans 14 amino acids. This CDR3 reads CASQRTGGAYGYTF. The CDR3 coding sequence is TGCGCCAGCCAACGGACAGGGGGCGCCTATGGCTACACCTTC.

The rearrangement links TRBV29-1 to TRBJ1-2; TRBD1 is a possible D gene (5 bases). The CDR3 loop spans 11 amino acids. Trimming removed 4 bases at V and 7 bases at J, with 10 bases between. From germline, CDR1 is SQVTM and CDR2 ANQGSEA. This CDR3 is CSVAGGSGYTF. The CDR3, as DNA: TGCAGCGTTGCGGGGGGGAGTGGCTACACCTTC.

The genes are TRBV15 and TRBJ2-7; D not certain. Trimming removed 8 bases from V and 2 bases from J, with 13 bases in between. The length of the CDR3 is 13 residues. The germline V gene encodes CDR1 LNHNV and CDR2 YYDKDF (reference sequence). This chain's CDR3 is CATGFGTAYEQYF. CDR3 nucleotide sequence: TGTGCCACCGGGTTTGGTACAGCCTACGAGCAGTACTTC.

The chain's CDR3 is CASSEGRGYTF. Written as DNA, the CDR3 is TGTGCCAGCAGTGAAGGCAGGGGCTACACCTTC. The chain recombines TRBV6-1 with TRBJ1-2, with unresolved D. CDR1 and CDR2 (germline): MNHNS, SASEGT. The CDR3 loop spans 11 amino acids. V lost 1 base and J lost 8, with 5 bases in between.

The rearrangement links TRBV6-1 to TRBJ1-2, with 8 bases that match TRBD1. After removal of 5 bases from V and 4 bases from J, the junction contained 9 bases not matched to a gene. The CDR3 runs 15 residues. Germline V gene data show CDR1 as MNHNS and CDR2 as SASEGT. The CDR3 DNA reads TGTGCCAGCAGTTCACAACAGGGGGGCTCCTATGGCTACACCTTC. Translating it yields CASSSQQGGSYGYTF.

The genes are TRBV7-2 and TRBJ2-7; 12 nucleotides match TRBD1. Germline V gene lookup returns CDR1 SGHTA and CDR2 FQGNSA. V dropped 4 bases and J dropped 6; count of bases not matched to a gene: 7. There are 15 residues in the CDR3. The CDR3 DNA sequence: TGTGCCAGCAGCTCAGGGGGACAGGGGGCTCGCGAGCAGTACTTC. It translates to CASSSGGQGAREQYF. Together with reference TRBV7-2 and TRBJ2-7, the CDR3 gives the full variable domain: GAGVSQSPSNKVTEKGKDVELRCDPISGHTALYWYRQSLGQGLEFLIYFQGNSAPDKSGLPSDRFSAERTGGSVSTLTIQRTQQEDSAVYLCASSSGGQGAREQYFGPGTRLTVT.

The chain recombines TRBV24-1 with TRBJ2-2; D remains ambiguous. The CDR3 has 15 amino acids. Trimming shortened V by 2 bases and J by 2 bases, and 8 bases separated the two germline ends. Looked up from germline, CDR1 is KGHDR and CDR2 is SFDVKD. The chain's CDR3 is CATSDSRVNTGELFF. CDR3 nucleotides: TGTGCCACCAGTGATTCCCGGGTAAACACCGGGGAGCTGTTTTTT.

V is TRBV7-3 and J is TRBJ2-1, with D maybe TRBD2 (6 bases). Germline CDR1 is SGHTA and CDR2 is FQGTGA. Trimming pared 1 base from V and 5 bases from J, leaving 15 bases between. This CDR3 spans 16 amino acids. CDR3 region: CASSLSLGGINNEQFF. DNA of the CDR3: TGTGCCAGCAGCTTAAGTTTGGGGGGAATCAACAATGAGCAGTTCTTC.